A single sample is the source of the 13 T cell receptor beta chains below, sequenced in a study of cytomegalovirus exposure and HLA in healthy donors. Both 60 Vbeta primers and 13 Jbeta primers went into the PCR. Sequencing used immunoSEQ multiplex PCR; TCRdb keeps in-frame clones, though not all of them. The data hold about 130,000 clones, with approximately 83% observed a single time. The specimen was PBMCs. These receptors came from a middle-aged woman in good health and CMV-seropositive.

In the case of this clone: Other DNA sequences in this sample translate to the same CDR3. The V call is TRBV5-6, the J call TRBJ2-3, with D perhaps TRBD1 (6 bases). V lost 1 base to trimming and J lost 3 bases, with 12 bases between them. Germline V gene data show CDR1 as SGHDT and CDR2 as YYEEEE. There are 15 residues in the CDR3. The DNA of the CDR3 is TGTGCCAGCAGCTTGTTGACAGGTATTACAGATACGCAGTATTTT. As protein: CASSLLTGITDTQYF.

The sample holds a few counts of this clone. This CDR3 is CASSIDTSYEQYF. In DNA, the CDR3 is TGTGCCAGCAGTATCGACACCTCCTACGAGCAGTACTTC. This chain joins TRBV2 and TRBJ2-7; unclear D gene. CDR3 size: 13 residues. Germline CDR1 and CDR2: SNHLY and FYNNEI. V lost 5 bases to trimming and J lost 0 bases, with 8 bases between them. Together with reference TRBV2 and TRBJ2-7, the CDR3 gives the full variable domain: EPEVTQTPSHQVTQMGQEVILRCVPISNHLYFYWYRQILGQKVEFLVSFYNNEISEKSEIFDDQFSVERPDGSNFTLKIRSTKLEDSAMYFCASSIDTSYEQYFGPGTRLTVT.

The chain joins TRBV25-1 to TRBJ2-2, with D tentatively TRBD1 (6 bases). This CDR3 region has 17 residues. Trimming took 5 bases from V and 1 from J, leaving 17 bases between them. The germline CDR1 and CDR2 sequences are MGHDK and SYGVNS. CDR3 amino acids: CASSPPVQGRNTGELFF. In DNA, the CDR3 is TGTGCCAGCAGTCCACCCGTACAGGGTCGGAACACCGGGGAGCTGTTTTTT.

The chain couples TRBV28 to TRBJ1-2; 7 bases fit TRBD1. Germline trimming cut 4 bases from V and 6 bases from J; bases unmatched to any gene: 11. Germline V CDR1 and CDR2: MDHEN, SYDVKM. The CDR3 consists of 15 residues. The CDR3 DNA sequence: TGTGCCAGCAGTTCGATAAACCGCAGGGGGAATGGCTACACCTTC. This codes for CASSSINRRGNGYTF.

The CDR3 here is CASSFSISYEQYF. For the CDR3, the DNA is TGTGCCAGCAGTTTTTCCATCTCCTACGAGCAGTACTTC. This chain links TRBV28 with TRBJ2-7; no clear D gene. V was trimmed by 3 bases and J by 0 bases, leaving 6 bases between them. This CDR3 has 13 residues. The germline V gene encodes CDR1 MDHEN and CDR2 SYDVKM.

The chain links TRBV13 to TRBJ2-1; 7 bases match TRBD2. This CDR3 contains 15 residues. The V gene's germline CDR1 is PRHDT and CDR2 FYEKMQ (reference sequence). The ends lost 5 bases at V and 6 bases at J; junction bases unmatched: 10. The CDR3 DNA reads TGTGCCAGCAGCCCGAAGGCGGGAGACGTCAATGAGCAGTTCTTC. Encoded protein: CASSPKAGDVNEQFF.

This clone was detected only a few times. This chain links TRBV6-1 with TRBJ1-2, with a possible D match to TRBD1 (5 bases). CDR3 length equals 15 residues. The germline V gene has CDR1 MNHNS and CDR2 SASEGT. V lost 9 bases to trimming and J lost 4 bases, with 21 bases between them. In nucleotides, the CDR3 is TGTGCCAGTTCCGGGACTAGGGGTTTCTTCTATGGCTACACCTTC. Amino acid sequence: CASSGTRGFFYGYTF.

This rearrangement joins TRBV21-1 to TRBJ2-4; TRBD1 is taken as the D call from the table, unchecked against the DNA. TRBV21-1 is flagged as a pseudogene. This CDR3 has 16 residues. The CDR3 protein is CASSKGGPGQGNIQYF. The CDR3, as DNA: TGTGCCAGCAGCAAAGGGGGGCCGGGACAGGGGAACATTCAGTACTTC.

This chain links TRBV4-3 with TRBJ2-7, with a possible D match to TRBD2 (5 bases). CDR3 length equals 15 residues. The V and J ends lost 1 base and 5 bases respectively, with 15 bases between them. Germline V gene data show CDR1 as LGHNA and CDR2 as YSLEER. The CDR3 bases are TGCGCCAGCAGCCAAGCTGAGAGGGCCATCGACGAGCAGTACTTC. Residues: CASSQAERAIDEQYF.

V gene TRBV7-9 combines with J gene TRBJ2-7; D uncertain. V dropped 2 bases and J dropped 2 bases, with 10 bases sitting between them. Germline V gene lookup returns CDR1 SEHNR and CDR2 FQNEAQ (reference sequence). CDR3 size: 14 residues. The CDR3 spells CASSLSIATYEQYF. As DNA, the CDR3 is TGTGCCAGCAGCTTATCGATAGCTACCTACGAGCAGTACTTC.

This clone occurred a few times. The chain joins TRBV5-5 to TRBJ2-1, with 9 positions matching TRBD1. This CDR3 is built from 15 residues. The trim removed 0 bases at V and 3 bases at J, leaving 1 base unmatched. Per germline, CDR1 SGHKS and CDR2 YYEKEE (reference sequence). The CDR3 region has the DNA TGTGCCAGCAGCTTGGGACAGGGGGGCTACAATGAGCAGTTCTTC. As protein: CASSLGQGGYNEQFF. The variable domain in full, with the rest retrieved from reference TRBV5-5 and TRBJ2-1, is DAGVTQSPTHLIKTRGQQVTLRCSPISGHKSVSWYQQVLGQGPQFIFQYYEKEERGRGNFPDRFSARQFPNYSSELNVNALLLGDSALYLCASSLGQGGYNEQFFGPGTRLTVL.

CDR3 in DNA: TGTGCCAGCAGCTACGACAGGGGGCCAGCTTTCTTT. Translated: CASSYDRGPAFF. The gene calls are TRBV7-2 and TRBJ1-1, with 10 bases identical to TRBD1. Trimming cost V 4 bases and J 10 bases; bases outside gene matches: 3. The CDR3 has 12 amino acids. Germline V gene sequence: CDR1 SGHTA, CDR2 FQGNSA.

This clone showed up just once. The chain carries TRBV15 and TRBJ1-1; 12 bases are shared with TRBD1. This CDR3 is built from 17 residues. With 3 bases clipped from V and 3 bases from J, the junction kept 8 bases outside the gene matches. Germline CDR1 and CDR2: LNHNV and YYDKDF (reference sequence). The CDR3 protein is CATSSGTGGSPDTEAFF. CDR3 nucleotides: TGTGCCACCAGCAGTGGGACAGGGGGCAGTCCGGACACTGAAGCTTTCTTT.